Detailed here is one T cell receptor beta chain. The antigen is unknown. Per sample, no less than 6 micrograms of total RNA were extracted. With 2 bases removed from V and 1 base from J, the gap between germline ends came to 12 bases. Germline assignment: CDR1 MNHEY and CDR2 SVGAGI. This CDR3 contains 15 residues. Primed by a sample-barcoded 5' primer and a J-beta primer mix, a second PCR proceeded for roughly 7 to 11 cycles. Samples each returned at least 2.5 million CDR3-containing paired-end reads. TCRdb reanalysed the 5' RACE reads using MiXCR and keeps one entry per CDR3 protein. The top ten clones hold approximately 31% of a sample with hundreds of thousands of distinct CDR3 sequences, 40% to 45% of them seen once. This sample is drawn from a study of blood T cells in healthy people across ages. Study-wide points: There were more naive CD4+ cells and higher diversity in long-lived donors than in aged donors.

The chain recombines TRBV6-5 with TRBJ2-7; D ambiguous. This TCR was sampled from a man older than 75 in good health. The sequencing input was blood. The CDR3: CASSYEHMTSYEQYF. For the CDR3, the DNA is TGTGCCAGCAGTTACGAACACATGACATCCTACGAGCAGTACTTC.